A single sample gave rise to the 7 T cell receptor beta chains below, sequenced in a study of chemoradiotherapy in HPV16-positive cancers (dated by TCRdb to between 2021 and 2022). The receptor library was made with the immunoSEQ multiplex PCR assay. In TCRdb, the immuneACCESS table is reduced to in-frame sequences with V and J assigned. These tables do not hold every clone; where another copy was compared, an unresolved V gene accounts for under half, and the others remain unexplained. Present in this sample are 25,000 to 40,000 clones, about 86% of which were seen just once. The biggest ten clones account for under 2.5% of the sample. The starting material was blood, obtained from a patient who underwent chemoradiotherapy. These receptors were obtained from a human donor with HPV-associated anogenital cancer.

This clone was seen only a few times. The rearrangement joins TRBV5-1 to TRBJ1-1; a weak D match, TRBD1 (5 bases). CDR1 is SGHRS and CDR2 is YFSETQ in the germline V gene. This CDR3 comprises 20 residues. Trimming stripped 0 bases from V and 2 bases from J, with 26 bases between. CDR3 residues: CASSLAAYRSRPGVNTEAFF. CDR3 DNA: TGCGCCAGCAGCTTGGCGGCCTATAGGTCAAGGCCGGGGGTAAACACTGAAGCTTTCTTT.

The rearrangement uses TRBV7-9 and TRBJ1-3; the D gene is possibly TRBD1 (5 bases). The CDR3 runs 18 residues. Per germline, CDR1 SEHNR and CDR2 FQNEAQ (reference sequence). The V end lost 2 bases, the J end lost 0 bases, and 17 bases lay between the germline ends. For the CDR3, the DNA is TGTGCCAGCAGCTTATCCGGTGGGGGAGACAACTCTGGAAACACCATATATTTT. Protein sequence: CASSLSGGGDNSGNTIYF. Together with reference TRBV7-9 and TRBJ1-3, the CDR3 gives the full variable domain: DTGVSQNPRHKITKRGQNVTFRCDPISEHNRLYWYRQTLGQGPEFLTYFQNEAQLEKSRLLSDRFSAERPKGSFSTLEIQRTEQGDSAMYLCASSLSGGGDNSGNTIYFGEGSWLTVV.

Here the CDR3 DNA reads TGTGCCAGCAAATCAATGGGACAGGGGCCCTACGAGCAGTACTTC. It translates to CASKSMGQGPYEQYF. The chain recombines TRBV6-1 with TRBJ2-7; 10 bases line up with TRBD1. CDR1 and CDR2 (germline): MNHNS, SASEGT. The CDR3 length is 15 residues. V shed 7 bases and J 2 bases; nucleotides not matched to a gene: 8.

V and J are TRBV11-1 and TRBJ1-1; no definite D call. Trimming cost V 1 base and J 8 bases, with 11 bases left between them. The CDR3 has 13 amino acids. Germline V lookup: CDR1 SGHAT, CDR2 FQDESV (reference sequence). CDR3 bases: TGTGCCAGCAGCTTAGGGCAGAGACACGAAGCTTTCTTT. It translates to CASSLGQRHEAFF.

The chain combines TRBV11-2 with TRBJ2-5; D remains unclear. The CDR3 covers 14 residues. From germline, CDR1 is SGHAT and CDR2 FQNNGV. V was cut by 1 base and J by 1 base, with 7 bases left in between. The CDR3 loop reads CASSLGTVQETQYF. CDR3 nucleotides: TGTGCCAGCAGCTTAGGAACAGTCCAAGAGACCCAGTACTTC.

CDR3 region: CASSLGEGADYGYTF. In DNA form, the CDR3 reads TGTGCCAGCAGCTTAGGGGAGGGGGCCGACTATGGCTACACCTTC. The rearrangement links TRBV7-9 to TRBJ1-2; 7 bases are a match to TRBD1. The J segment lost 3 bases and the V segment lost 1 base, leaving 5 bases of the junction unmatched. The germline CDR1 and CDR2 sequences are SEHNR and FQNEAQ (reference sequence). The CDR3 covers 15 residues.

The V gene is TRBV5-5, the J gene TRBJ1-2, with D possibly being TRBD1 (6 bases). The CDR3 totals 15 residues. Trimming stripped 0 bases from V and 4 bases from J, with 13 bases between. CDR1 and CDR2 (germline): SGHKS, YYEKEE (reference sequence). The CDR3 spells CASSLVAEGGYGYTF. In nucleotides, the CDR3 is TGTGCCAGCAGCTTGGTTGCAGAGGGGGGCTATGGCTACACCTTC. Filled out from reference TRBV5-5 and TRBJ1-2, the complete variable domain reads DAGVTQSPTHLIKTRGQQVTLRCSPISGHKSVSWYQQVLGQGPQFIFQYYEKEERGRGNFPDRFSARQFPNYSSELNVNALLLGDSALYLCASSLVAEGGYGYTFGSGTRLTVV.